Shown below are 7 T cell receptor beta chains from a single sample sequenced in a study of blood T cell repertoires in COVID-19. Using immunoSEQ multiplex PCR, the repertoire was profiled, and TCRdb retains in-frame clones only, with some absent. Of hundreds of thousands of clones in the sample, around 88% were seen once. The sequencing input was PBMCs or T cells enriched from blood (not recorded which). The receptors here all came from a woman in her 30s who had recovered from COVID-19.

CDR3 protein: CASSSLAGGNTGELFF. DNA of the CDR3: TGCGCCAGCAGCAGCCTAGCGGGAGGGAACACCGGGGAGCTGTTTTTT. The chain uses TRBV5-1 and TRBJ2-2, with 11 bases aligning to TRBD2. The CDR3 spans 16 residues. Germline V gene sequence: CDR1 SGHRS, CDR2 YFSETQ. Trimming took 4 bases from V and 1 from J; bases not matched to a gene: 3.

The chain is built from TRBV27 and TRBJ2-1, with TRBD1 as a possible D gene (5 bases). This CDR3 contains 18 residues. V dropped 5 bases and J dropped 0 bases, with 20 bases sitting between them. CDR1 MNHEY and CDR2 SMNVEV come from the germline V gene (reference sequence). The CDR3 bases are TGTGCCAGCAGTGACCCCGGCAGGGCCCTTAGCTCCTACAATGAGCAGTTCTTC. Translated, it gives CASSDPGRALSSYNEQFF.

The CDR3 protein is CASSPTPGTSGRDQETQYF. CDR3 in DNA: TGTGCCAGCAGCCCTACCCCCGGGACTAGCGGGAGAGACCAAGAGACCCAGTACTTC. The chain recombines TRBV7-3 with TRBJ2-5; 14 nucleotides line up with TRBD2. This CDR3 has 19 amino acids. Germline V gene data show CDR1 as SGHTA and CDR2 as FQGTGA. With 5 bases clipped from V and 0 bases from J, the junction kept 11 bases outside the gene matches.

The chain combines TRBV6-4 with TRBJ2-1, with D hard to call. This CDR3 region has 15 residues. V lost 3 bases to trimming and J lost 0 bases, with 9 bases between them. The V gene's germline CDR1 is MRHNA and CDR2 SNTAGT. For the CDR3, the DNA is TGTGCCAGCAGTGAGGAGTTGAGCTCCTACAATGAGCAGTTCTTC. Its translation: CASSEELSSYNEQFF.

The chain recombines TRBV7-2 with TRBJ2-4; TRBD2 agrees at 8 bases. Losses at the gene ends were 4 bases for V and 7 bases for J; bases not matched to a gene: 9. The germline gives CDR1 SGHTA, CDR2 FQGNSA. The CDR3 covers 15 residues. CDR3 bases: TGTGCCAGCAGCTCGGTAGCGGGGACCAGGAACATTCAGTACTTC. The encoded protein is CASSSVAGTRNIQYF.

This clone occurred a few times. The chain links TRBV7-8 to TRBJ1-6; D unresolved. The CDR3 length is 17 residues. Germline V gives CDR1 SGHVS, CDR2 FQNEAQ. V was shortened by 0 bases and J by 2 bases, with 11 bases between the two germline ends. The CDR3 DNA is TGTGCCAGCAGCTTAGCGGGAGGGAACGCCTATAATTCACCCCTCCACTTT. The encoded protein is CASSLAGGNAYNSPLHF.

This sequence joins TRBV27 and TRBJ2-3, with D uncertain. The germline gives CDR1 MNHEY, CDR2 SMNVEV (reference sequence). This CDR3 is 13 amino acids long. V lost 3 bases and J 3 bases, leaving 7 bases between the germline ends. Here the CDR3 DNA reads TGTGCCAGCAGTTTTGGCAGGACAGATACGCAGTATTTT. This sequence encodes CASSFGRTDTQYF.